The T cell receptor (beta chain) described here comes from a study of T cell responses to AZD1222 COVID-19 vaccine. Using immunoSEQ multiplex PCR, the repertoire was profiled, and TCRdb retains in-frame clones only, with some absent. The top ten hold 7% to 8.5% of the sample, which has about 120,000 clones, about 90% seen once. Points from the study as a whole: Only five or six AZD1222 recipients were seropositive at baseline. White British people made up most donors, females outnumbered males, and clonal diversity was possibly underestimated. Nearly half of the spike-specific TCRs reportedly recognize variant regions that carry no mutations.

Germline CDR1 MDHEN, CDR2 SYDVKM. V shed 6 bases and J 0 bases; nucleotides not matched to a gene: 5. The CDR3 is 15 residues long. This clone was observed once. The antigen remains undetermined. This TCR was recovered from an adult in good health. This specimen consisted of peripheral blood, obtained on day 0 of AZD1222 vaccination. V and J are TRBV28 and TRBJ1-3; the match to TRBD1 covers 7 bases. The CDR3 region has the DNA TGTGCCAGCAGACGGGACAGCAGCTCTGGAAACACCATATATTTT. This translates into CASRRDSSSGNTIYF.